The rows below give T cell receptor beta chains drawn from one sample of a study of cytomegalovirus exposure and HLA in healthy donors. Profiled with immunoSEQ multiplex PCR; TCRdb holds only in-frame clones, not every one. This table has more than 120,000 clones, roughly four fifths appearing once. Sequenced sample: PBMCs. The receptors were gathered from a male donor in good health and CMV-seronegative. CDR3s leave out the opening cysteine and the closing phenylalanine or tryptophan. The order of the fields is J gene, V gene, CDR3 protein.

. TRBV5-6 ASGTGPYEQY
TRBJ2-2 TRBV6-5 ASSRGTGELF
TRBJ2-1 TRBV4-1 ASSLFGGLAGYNEQF
TRBJ1-2 TRBV4-3 ASSQGILRNYGYT
TRBJ1-6 TRBV27 ASSTWGRGSSPLH
TRBJ2-5 TRBV6-1 ASRGTSGSSETQY
TRBJ2-5 TRBV29-1 SAFRGGAETQY
TRBJ2-5 TRBV11-2 ASSLDGEETQY
TRBJ2-7 TRBV9 ASSVTPGSFLYEQY
TRBJ1-6 TRBV5-4 ASSLSLTNSPLH
TRBJ2-7 TRBV19 ASSIGGDTFYEQY
TRBJ2-2 TRBV7-9 ASSLQGALSGELF
TRBJ2-5 TRBV9 ASSVGRQETQY
TRBJ2-7 TRBV4-3 ASSQARQREVSYEQY
TRBJ2-5 TRBV29-1 SVGATEETQY
. TRBV15 ATSPRDSFSYEQY
TRBJ1-1 TRBV30 AWSRGAGTEAF
TRBJ2-7 TRBV28 ASSLPDWPGDEQY
TRBJ1-2 TRBV6-1 ASSALGGGGYGYT
TRBJ2-7 TRBV15 ATSSRTGGIYEQY
TRBJ2-7 TRBV7-2 ASSAGLALYEQY
TRBJ1-1 TRBV27 ASSPGTYSTEAF
TRBJ2-7 TRBV6-5 ASSYSGQNYEQY
TRBJ2-1 TRBV28 ASSPRVGGEQF
TRBJ2-7 TRBV13 ASSLYRLTGDEQY
TRBJ2-7 TRBV5-6 ASSQGLAGTYEQY
TRBJ2-5 TRBV5-1 ASSLGLAGGGETQY
TRBJ2-7 TRBV10-3 AVSPSSGTYEQY
TRBJ2-4 TRBV28 ASTNMENIQY
TRBJ1-1 TRBV7-2 ASSLGTGGLNTEAF
TRBJ2-6 TRBV7-8 ASSLGQSGANVLT
TRBJ2-7 TRBV7-9 ASSLRVHEQY
TRBJ2-1 TRBV7-9 ASSLTQGTYNEQF
TRBJ1-2 TRBV7-3 ASSLTSQGGYT
TRBJ2-4 TRBV4-3 ASSQDYFRDTARVKNIQY
TRBJ2-5 TRBV5-1 ASSSDSWETQY
TRBJ2-3 TRBV6-6 ASRLTADTDTQY
TRBJ2-3 TRBV7-6 ASSSRAVSTDTQY
TRBJ2-7 TRBV29-1 SVVGGRNYEQY
TRBJ2-1 TRBV10-1 ASSYGLAGQNEQF
TRBJ2-1 TRBV2 ASRRDSPGQF
TRBJ2-3 TRBV6-4 ASSPLAGMADTQY
TRBJ1-1 TRBV5-8 ASSFDRDTEAF
TRBJ1-2 TRBV7-8 ASSLQTGNIGYT
TRBJ2-7 TRBV30 ACDYDGVSLEQY
TRBJ2-4 TRBV7-2 ASSLSGENIQY
TRBJ2-7 TRBV18 ASSPNGQGASYEQY
TRBJ2-7 TRBV7-9 ASSLSNSYEQY
TRBJ2-1 TRBV7-8 ASSTGLAGAVSYNEQF
TRBJ2-7 TRBV5-6 ASSSLYEQY
TRBJ2-3 TRBV19 ASSMSLAMVTDTQY
TRBJ2-7 TRBV6-5 ASSYLGGYEQY
TRBJ1-1 TRBV7-7 ASSSGSNTEAF
TRBJ2-5 TRBV13 ASSLRRLAGGVGETQY
TRBJ2-7 TRBV25-1 ASSGGASGRSYEQY
TRBJ1-2 TRBV29-1 SVRRGDGYT
TRBJ2-5 TRBV4-1 ASSQTSGRAGETQY
TRBJ2-7 TRBV7-9 ASSPGLAYHEQY
TRBJ2-4 TRBV4-3 ASSHPEGPGIQY
TRBJ1-2 TRBV12-5 ASGVSGLGGYT